The clone carrying this T cell receptor (beta chain) came up a few times. Germline V gives CDR1 SNHLY, CDR2 FYNNEI. The V end lost 7 bases, the J end lost 5 bases, and 17 bases lay between the germline ends. There are 14 residues in the CDR3. The data derive from a study of cytomegalovirus exposure and HLA in healthy donors. Primers for the PCR totalled 60 Vbeta and 13 Jbeta. TCRdb's copy holds only in-frame clones and misses some; the assay was immunoSEQ multiplex PCR. The data hold 200,000 to 250,000 clones, with about 77% observed a single time. This clonotype was obtained from a woman aged 30 to 39 in good health and CMV-seronegative. The V gene is TRBV2, the J gene TRBJ2-5; D is possibly TRBD2 (5 bases). Sequencing was done on a sample of PBMCs. The CDR3 here is CASKPDSLGETQYF. CDR3 sequence (DNA): TGTGCCAGCAAACCGGACTCGCTGGGGGAGACCCAGTACTTC.